The T cell receptor (beta chain) under discussion was sequenced for a study of T-cell memory formation after mild COVID-19. Each CDR3 protein gets one entry after TCRdb re-called the 5' RACE reads with MiXCR. The repertoire holds approximately 570,000 distinct CDR3 sequences, with roughly 17% as singletons. Germline lookup yields CDR1 LGHDT and CDR2 YNNKEL (reference sequence). The length of the CDR3 is 19 residues. Trimming cost V 4 bases and J 8 bases; bases outside gene matches: 20. The origin of this receptor is an adult woman who had mild COVID-19 (a few samples of this study predate the infection). Cell type and time point are not known. V is TRBV3-1 and J is TRBJ1-4; 9 nucleotides match TRBD1. Sequenced material: PBMCs or a T cell subset sorted from them (not recorded which). CDR3: CASSPLEGNKQGAGEKLFF. DNA for the CDR3: TGTGCCAGCAGCCCTCTCGAGGGAAATAAACAGGGGGCTGGAGAAAAACTGTTTTTT.